This TCR beta chain is drawn from a study of blood T cell repertoires in COVID-19. In the study overall: Acute and convalescent COVID-19 samples came from the United States, Italy and Spain.

From germline, CDR1 is SGDLS and CDR2 YYNGEE. V lost 3 bases and J lost 3; bases outside the gene matches: 7. The CDR3 is 15 residues long. TCRdb's table, derived via immunoSEQ multiplex PCR, lists solely in-frame clones and lacks some. The data contain about 390,000 clones, approximately 87% of them singletons. This TCR came from a woman in her sixties or seventies with COVID-19, enrolled during active disease. The genes are TRBV9 and TRBJ2-7; 9 positions match TRBD1. The sample taken for sequencing was peripheral blood. DNA of the CDR3: TGTGCCAGCAGCGCGGGTGGGGGACAGGGCTACGAGCAGTACTTC. Its translation is CASSAGGGQGYEQYF.